The sequence of this T cell receptor (beta chain) was determined in a study of PD-1 blockade in classical Hodgkin lymphoma. Germline-derived CDR1 and CDR2 are SGHRS and YFSETQ. The V segment lost 8 bases and the J segment 2 bases; nucleotides outside the gene matches: 11. The CDR3 loop spans 15 amino acids. Findings and caveats of the study: For complete responders, baseline diversity was comparable to that of newly diagnosed patients. Why repertoires differed is undefined; disease activity or prior therapy possibly contributed.

Regarding time point: cycle 4 day 1 (C4D1), after around six weeks of nivolumab. Autologous stem cell transplantation was followed by relapse in every patient, and brentuximab vedotin exposure varied. Only in-frame clones appear in the TCRdb table, and some are missing; sequencing was by immunoSEQ multiplex PCR. The data show some 17,000 clones, with about 61% seen just once and 7.8% held by the top ten. About this clone itself: Its antigen is still unknown.

The material sequenced was peripheral blood mononuclear cells (PBMCs), taken before the fourth cycle of nivolumab. The chain couples TRBV5-1 to TRBJ2-3, with 7 bases aligning to TRBD2. The receptor's source is a human donor with classical Hodgkin lymphoma. This chain's CDR3 is CASRVSGINTDTQYF. CDR3 nucleotides: TGCGCCAGTCGTGTAAGCGGGATCAACACAGATACGCAGTATTTT.